The TCR beta chain described here comes from a study of blood T cell repertoires in COVID-19. Study-level information: Acute-phase and convalescent COVID-19 samples originated in the United States, Italy and Spain.

TCRdb keeps only in-frame clones here, not all; method: immunoSEQ multiplex PCR. The sample lists 110,000 to 150,000 clones, 75% to 90% seen once, with around 3.2% in the top ten. Trimming took off 0 bases at V and 5 bases at J, with 13 bases between the two ends. Germline V gene sequence: CDR1 LNHNV, CDR2 YYDKDF (reference sequence). The CDR3 runs 15 residues. This receptor was obtained from a man in his 60s with active or convalescent COVID-19. The sequenced sample was peripheral blood. The V and J genes are TRBV15 and TRBJ1-2; no firm D call. CDR3 DNA sequence: TGTGCCACCAGCAGAGATCAGGTCGTCTCGTATGGCTACACCTTC. It encodes CATSRDQVVSYGYTF.